Here is one TCR beta chain with its context. The data were obtained in a study of blood T cell repertoires in COVID-19. Turning to the study itself: From the United States, Italy and Spain came samples of acute and convalescent COVID-19.

In the authors' methods: Amplification of reference gene primers was used by the study to estimate nucleated cell counts. Profiling relied on immunoSEQ multiplex PCR, and the TCRdb table lists in-frame clones only, not all of them. Clonal size and the V and J genes are those of that table, whereas D and trimming came from the DNA. Of about 140,000 clones listed, about 90% are singletons. V dropped 6 bases and J dropped 0; count of bases not matched to a gene: 4. The CDR3 loop spans 15 amino acids. CDR1 is KGHSH and CDR2 is LQKENI in the germline V gene. Sequencing input: peripheral blood. The source is a man aged 60-69 years with active or convalescent COVID-19. The genes are TRBV18 and TRBJ1-4, with TRBD1 matching 7 bases. The CDR3 nucleotides are TGTGCCAGCTCTCCGGGACAGTCAACTAATGAAAAACTGTTTTTT. This sequence encodes CASSPGQSTNEKLFF.